These T cell receptor beta chains were read from a single sample in a study of blood T cell repertoires in COVID-19. Assay: immunoSEQ multiplex PCR; the TCRdb copy retains only in-frame clones and omits some. This table holds approximately 170,000 clones, about 83% found once. The material sequenced was peripheral blood. These receptors were obtained from a man aged 18-30 years with active or convalescent COVID-19. The CDR3 runs from the conserved cysteine through the conserved F or W. The D gene is left open where the match is weak. Clone sizes are given selectively: once, few, many, or a class where the clone is expanded.

J	V	size	D	DNA	CDR3
TRBJ1-1	TRBV27	.	TRBD1	TGTGCCAGCAGTTTACGACAGGGCGCTGAAGCTTTCTTT	CASSLRQGAEAFF
TRBJ1-5	TRBV3-1/TRBV3-2	.	.	TGTGCCAGCAGCCAAGATTTAACACAAAATCAGCCCCAGCATTTT	CASSQDLTQNQPQHF
TRBJ2-7	TRBV5-1	once	TRBD2	TGCGCCAGCAGCTTGACTAGGGGAGGGGACGAGCAGTACTTC	CASSLTRGGDEQYF
TRBJ1-1	TRBV6-5	few	.	TGTGCCGCAGCCCCATTTTCGGCCGCGGACACTGAAGCTTTCTTT	CAAAPFSAADTEAFF
TRBJ1-6	TRBV5-5	.	TRBD1	TGTGCCAGCAGCTTGACAGGGGATAATTCACCCCTCCACTTT	CASSLTGDNSPLHF
TRBJ1-2	TRBV10-3	.	.	TGTGCCATCAGTGAAAGTGAACAAGGAGGTGGCTACACCTTC	CAISESEQGGGYTF
TRBJ2-2	TRBV5-4	.	TRBD1	TGTGCCAGCAGCCGGGACAGCAAGAACACCGGGGAGCTGTTTTTT	CASSRDSKNTGELFF
TRBJ1-2	TRBV9	.	.	TGTGCCAGCAGCCCTGCAGGGTACAACTATGGCTACACCTTC	CASSPAGYNYGYTF
TRBJ1-1	TRBV2	.	.	TGTGCCAGCAGGGTACAGGGGAACACTGAAGCTTTCTTT	CASRVQGNTEAFF
TRBJ2-3	TRBV5-1	.	TRBD2	TGCGCCAGCAGCTTGAGGCGGGGGGGCCTGACAGATACGCAGTATTTT	CASSLRRGGLTDTQYF
TRBJ2-1	TRBV30	.	TRBD1	TGTGCCTGGATCGTTTCTCGGGGACAGGGGTTTTACAATGAGCAGTTCTTC	CAWIVSRGQGFYNEQFF
TRBJ1-1	TRBV6-5	.	.	TGTGCCAGCAGGCAGACGGGGGGTTGGACTGAAGCTTTCTTT	CASRQTGGWTEAFF
TRBJ1-1	TRBV28	.	TRBD1	TGTGCCAGCAGCCCGGGACAGGGGTTTACGAACACTGAAGCTTTCTTT	CASSPGQGFTNTEAFF
TRBJ1-6	TRBV7-2	.	.	TGTGCCAGCAGCTGGGGGGAAGGTTATAATTCACCCCTCCACTTT	CASSWGEGYNSPLHF
TRBJ1-5	TRBV4-2	.	.	TGTGCCAGCAGCCAAGGGCCCAATCAGCCCCAGCATTTT	CASSQGPNQPQHF
TRBJ1-1	TRBV12-3/TRBV12-4	.	.	TGTGCCAGCAGTTTCGGTGGCACTGAAGCTTTCTTT	CASSFGGTEAFF